The present T cell receptor (beta chain) was sequenced within a study of blood T cell repertoires in COVID-19. About the study: COVID-19 samples collected from the United States, Italy and Spain covered acute and convalescent phases. PBMCs, B-cell-depleted T cells, or T cells provided the cDNA or gDNA that made up the material.

Per the authors' pipeline: Estimation of nucleated cell counts relied on the amplification of reference gene primers. Clones were read by immunoSEQ multiplex PCR, and TCRdb kept only the in-frame ones, dropping some. V, J and clone size reflect that table, while D and trimming were determined from the DNA. The sample consists of 240,000 or so clones, around 90% of them appearing once. CDR3 size: 20 residues. Between the trimmed V and J ends, which lost 5 bases and 2 bases, there was a span of 25 bases. Looked up from germline, CDR1 is LNHDA and CDR2 is SQIVND (reference sequence). Sequencing used peripheral blood. The chain recombines TRBV19 with TRBJ2-6; a possible D gene is TRBD2 (5 bases). The receptor's source is a man aged 60 to 69 who had recovered from COVID-19. The CDR3 loop is CASSPSGIGFGGAGANVLTF. In nucleotides, the CDR3 is TGTGCCAGTAGTCCCTCAGGTATTGGGTTCGGAGGAGCTGGGGCCAACGTCCTGACTTTC.